The rows below give T cell receptor beta chains drawn from one sample of a study of T cell responses to AZD1222 COVID-19 vaccine. Using immunoSEQ multiplex PCR, the repertoire was profiled, and TCRdb retains in-frame clones only, with some absent. The table has about 180,000 clones, around 88% seen once. The specimen was peripheral blood, collected on day 0 of AZD1222 vaccination. All receptors come from an adult in good health. Each CDR3 is given with its conserved first and last residue. Fields, in order: V gene, J gene, D gene, clone size, CDR3 protein, CDR3 DNA. The D gene is left open where the match is weak. The size field is filled for only some rows; it gives once, few, many or a size class.

TRBV29-1	TRBJ2-1	-	-	CSVGQGLYNEQFF	TGCAGCGTTGGACAGGGACTATACAATGAGCAGTTCTTC
TRBV5-1	TRBJ2-1	-	-	CASSFPPGRTNEQFF	TGCGCCAGCAGCTTCCCTCCGGGGAGGACCAATGAGCAGTTCTTC
TRBV14	TRBJ2-2	TRBD1	few	CASRPGQSFTGELFF	TGTGCCAGCAGACCGGGACAGTCCTTCACCGGGGAGCTGTTTTTT
TRBV5-8	TRBJ2-2	TRBD1	-	CASSLWTGGKNNGELFF	TGTGCCAGCAGCTTATGGACAGGGGGCAAGAACAACGGGGAGCTGTTTTTT
TRBV6-4	TRBJ1-6	TRBD1	-	CASSATGDSPLHF	TGTGCCAGCAGTGCCACAGGGGATTCACCCCTCCACTTT
TRBV28	TRBJ1-2	-	-	CASTLKDGYTF	TGTGCCAGCACCCTCAAGGATGGCTACACCTTC
TRBV10-2	TRBJ1-1	-	few	CASSEIGRNTEAFF	TGCGCCAGCAGTGAGATAGGGAGGAACACTGAAGCTTTCTTT
TRBV29-1	TRBJ2-3	TRBD2	-	CSVEGPGLAGVLGTDTQYF	TGCAGCGTTGAGGGGCCGGGACTAGCGGGGGTATTGGGCACAGATACGCAGTATTTT
TRBV9	TRBJ2-3	-	-	CASSASGPSTDTQYF	TGTGCCAGCAGCGCCTCAGGGCCCTCCACAGATACGCAGTATTTT
TRBV18	TRBJ2-7	-	-	CASSPAGQLYEQYF	TGTGCCAGCTCACCGGCGGGACAACTCTACGAGCAGTACTTC
TRBV28	TRBJ1-5	-	-	CASSPSKPQHF	TGTGCCAGCAGTCCGTCGAAGCCCCAGCATTTT
TRBV28	TRBJ2-5	-	-	CASRPGRRGPQETQYF	TGTGCCAGCAGACCCGGGAGGCGGGGGCCCCAAGAGACCCAGTACTTC
TRBV28	TRBJ2-7	TRBD2	-	CASSLLAGGRNEQYF	TGTGCCAGCAGCTTACTAGCGGGAGGGCGGAACGAGCAGTACTTC
TRBV28	TRBJ1-6	-	-	CASSSGNDSPLHF	TGTGCCAGCAGCTCCGGGAACGATTCACCCCTCCACTTT
TRBV2	TRBJ1-4	TRBD1	-	CASSERAGGSEKLFF	TGTGCCAGCAGTGAAAGGGCAGGGGGTAGCGAAAAACTGTTTTTT
TRBV18	TRBJ2-2	-	-	CASSPGLGGGPGELFF	TGTGCCAGCTCACCAGGGCTGGGCGGCGGACCCGGGGAGCTGTTTTTT
TRBV7-2	TRBJ1-6	TRBD1	few	CASSLVDRARAPLHF	TGTGCCAGCAGCTTAGTGGACAGGGCGAGAGCACCCCTCCACTTT
TRBV6-5	TRBJ2-7	-	-	CAAGGGAVYEQYF	TGTGCCGCCGGAGGGGGCGCGGTCTACGAGCAGTACTTC
TRBV7-8	TRBJ1-5	-	-	CASSLRPIREAFNQPQHF	TGTGCCAGCAGCTTAAGACCCATCCGGGAGGCCTTCAATCAGCCCCAGCATTTT
TRBV29-1	TRBJ1-1	-	-	CSVGLRTGNTEAFF	TGCAGCGTCGGACTTAGGACCGGGAACACTGAAGCTTTCTTT
TRBV6-1	TRBJ1-4	-	-	CASSEAGGEKLFF	TGTGCCAGCAGTGAAGCCGGGGGTGAAAAACTGTTTTTT
TRBV6-2/TRBV6-3	TRBJ1-1	-	-	CASSYSPRLMNTEAFF	TGTGCCAGCAGTTACAGCCCGAGGTTGATGAACACTGAAGCTTTCTTT
TRBV10-3	TRBJ1-4	-	-	CAIKSGPNGTNEKLFF	TGTGCCATCAAGTCGGGCCCTAATGGGACTAATGAAAAACTGTTTTTT
TRBV5-1	TRBJ2-1	TRBD2	-	CASCEGRGSSYNEQFF	TGCGCCAGCTGTGAAGGGCGGGGGAGCTCCTACAATGAGCAGTTCTTC
TRBV4-2	TRBJ1-3	-	-	CASSSEVGPGNTIYF	TGTGCCAGCAGCTCCGAAGTGGGGCCTGGAAACACCATATATTTT
TRBV2	TRBJ2-7	TRBD1	-	CASSVDRGFYEQYF	TGTGCCAGCAGCGTCGACAGGGGGTTCTACGAGCAGTACTTC
TRBV11-3	TRBJ1-1	-	-	CASSLEENTEAFF	TGTGCCAGCAGCTTAGAGGAAAACACTGAAGCTTTCTTT
TRBV10-2	TRBJ1-2	-	-	CASSLGVRYGYTF	TGCGCCAGCAGTTTGGGGGTCCGTTATGGCTACACCTTC
TRBV2	TRBJ1-5	-	-	CASSGTLGGTGQPQHF	TGTGCCAGCAGTGGAACTTTAGGTGGGACGGGTCAGCCCCAGCATTTT
TRBV7-9	TRBJ1-2	-	-	CASSSGTDLYGYTF	TGTGCCAGCAGCTCCGGGACGGACCTCTATGGCTACACCTTC
TRBV6-5	TRBJ1-1	-	-	CASSYNWGTEAFF	TGTGCCAGCAGTTACAACTGGGGCACTGAAGCTTTCTTT
TRBV5-1	TRBJ1-2	-	-	CASSLEAGNYGYTF	TGCGCCAGCAGCTTGGAGGCGGGTAACTATGGCTACACCTTC